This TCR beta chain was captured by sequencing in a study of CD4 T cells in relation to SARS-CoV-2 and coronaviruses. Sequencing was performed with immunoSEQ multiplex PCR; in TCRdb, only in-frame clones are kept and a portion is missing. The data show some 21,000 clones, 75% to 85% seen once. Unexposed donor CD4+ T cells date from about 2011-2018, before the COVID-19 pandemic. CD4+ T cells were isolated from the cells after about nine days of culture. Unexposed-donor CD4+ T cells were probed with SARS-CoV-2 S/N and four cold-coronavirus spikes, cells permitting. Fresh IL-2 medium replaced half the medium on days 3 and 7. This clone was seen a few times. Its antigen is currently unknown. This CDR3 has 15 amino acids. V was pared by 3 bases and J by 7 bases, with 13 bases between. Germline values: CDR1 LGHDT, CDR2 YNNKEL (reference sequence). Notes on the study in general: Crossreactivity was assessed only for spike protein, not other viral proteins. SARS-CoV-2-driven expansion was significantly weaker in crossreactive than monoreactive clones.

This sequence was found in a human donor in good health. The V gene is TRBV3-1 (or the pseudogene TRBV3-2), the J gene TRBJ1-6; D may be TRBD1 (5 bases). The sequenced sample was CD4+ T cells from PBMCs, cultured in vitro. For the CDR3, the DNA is TGTGCCAGCAGCCATTACCGGGACCAAAATTCACCCCTCCACTTT. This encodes CASSHYRDQNSPLHF.